The 32 T cell receptor beta chains reported below all come from one sample, sequenced in a study of shared clonotypes between healthy human individuals. Some clones are missing from TCRdb's copy, which holds only in-frame ones; the method was immunoSEQ multiplex PCR. The sample includes some 2.1 million clones, roughly 94% seen only once; the top ten take more than 0.1%. Sequenced: naive CD4+ T cells sorted from blood. Subset denoted: CD45RA+ positively selected. The receptors here all came from a man aged 18 to 35 in good health.

DNA for the CDR3: TGTGCCAGCAGCACCCTCGGACAGGGAAGGACAGATACGCAGTATTTT. Translating it yields CASSTLGQGRTDTQYF. The V call is TRBV7-9, the J call TRBJ2-3; 8 bases map to TRBD1. Germline V lookup: CDR1 SEHNR, CDR2 FQNEAQ (reference sequence). V shed 5 bases, J shed 3 bases, and the junction held 10 bases outside the gene matches. The CDR3 runs 16 residues.

A word on this clone: The same CDR3 is also encoded by other DNA sequences in this sample. The chain has TRBV2 and TRBJ2-2, with 16 bases lining up with TRBD2. The V segment lost 8 bases and the J segment 7 bases; nucleotides outside the gene matches: 7. This CDR3 comprises 16 residues. CDR1 and CDR2 from the germline V gene are SNHLY and FYNNEI. The CDR3 DNA reads TGTGCCAGCGGGCCGGGACTAGCGGGAGGGAGCGGGGAGCTGTTTTTT. This encodes CASGPGLAGGSGELFF.

V usage is TRBV5-5 and J usage is TRBJ1-4; no clear D gene. The V gene's germline CDR1 is SGHKS and CDR2 YYEKEE (reference sequence). The ends were cut back, 2 bases at V and 3 bases at J, with 14 bases in the middle. CDR3 size: 16 residues. CDR3 region: CASSFPDAFSNEKLFF. Written as DNA, the CDR3 is TGTGCCAGCAGCTTCCCGGACGCATTCTCTAATGAAAAACTGTTTTTT.

The rearrangement links TRBV5-1 to TRBJ2-3; 10 bases fit TRBD2. V lost 0 bases to trimming and J lost 4 bases; unmatched junction nucleotides: 11. The CDR3 loop spans 18 amino acids. The germline V gene encodes CDR1 SGHRS and CDR2 YFSETQ. CDR3 sequence: CASSLAPSGGSRPDTQYF. The CDR3 nucleotides are TGCGCCAGCAGCTTGGCACCTAGCGGGGGTTCCCGCCCAGATACGCAGTATTTT.

The chain combines TRBV13 with TRBJ2-1; D uncertain. Between the trimmed V and J ends, which lost 5 bases and 9 bases, there was a span of 20 bases. The CDR3 is 15 residues long. Germline V gene sequence: CDR1 PRHDT, CDR2 FYEKMQ (reference sequence). CDR3 in DNA: TGTGCCAGCAGCGTTTCGCAAAACCCAGTGGTTGAGCAGTTCTTC. This encodes CASSVSQNPVVEQFF.

The chain employs TRBV30 and TRBJ1-5, with D possibly matching TRBD1 (5 bases). Germline CDR1 GTSNPN, CDR2 SVGIG (reference sequence). The V end lost 0 bases, the J end lost 4 bases, and 10 bases lay between the germline ends. The CDR3 length is 14 residues. The CDR3 loop is CAWSVGAGNQPQHF. The CDR3 DNA sequence: TGTGCCTGGAGTGTAGGGGCAGGGAATCAGCCCCAGCATTTT.

With respect to this clone: The sample contains more than one DNA sequence encoding this CDR3. This chain connects TRBV18 to TRBJ2-7; D is unclear. From germline, CDR1 is KGHSH and CDR2 LQKENI. V lost 6 bases to trimming and J lost 3 bases, with 12 bases between them. The CDR3 contains 13 residues. This CDR3 is CASSPGRDYEQYF. The CDR3 nucleotides are TGTGCCAGCTCCCCGGGCCGAGACTACGAGCAGTACTTC.

J is TRBJ2-7 and V is TRBV5-1; TRBD2 aligns across 7 bases. The CDR3 runs to 15 residues. CDR1 SGHRS and CDR2 YFSETQ come from the germline V gene. With V trimmed by 0 bases and J by 2 bases, 5 bases remained unmatched. The CDR3 is CASSLGGTKTYEQYF. DNA for the CDR3: TGCGCCAGCAGCTTGGGAGGGACTAAAACCTACGAGCAGTACTTC.

This clone was detected only once. The CDR3 sequence is CASTTGYSNQPQHF. DNA for the CDR3: TGTGCCAGCACCACTGGGTATAGCAATCAGCCCCAGCATTTT. The chain is built from TRBV28 and TRBJ1-5; no clear D. V shed 7 bases and J shed 0 bases, with 10 bases lying between them. Germline V CDR1 and CDR2: MDHEN, SYDVKM. The CDR3 totals 14 residues. Together with reference TRBV28 and TRBJ1-5, the CDR3 gives the full variable domain: DVKVTQSSRYLVKRTGEKVFLECVQDMDHENMFWYRQDPGLGLRLIYFSYDVKMKEKGDIPEGYSVSREKKERFSLILESASTNQTSMYLCASTTGYSNQPQHFGDGTRLSIL.

This chain links TRBV5-6 with TRBJ2-7; 9 bases align to TRBD2. This CDR3 has 15 residues. J gave up 3 bases and V 3 bases, and 7 bases lay outside the gene matches. CDR1 and CDR2 (germline): SGHDT, YYEEEE. CDR3 nucleotide sequence: TGTGCCAGCAGCTGGGGGGGACTAGCTGACTACGAGCAGTACTTC. Encoded protein: CASSWGGLADYEQYF. Supplemented by reference TRBV5-6 and TRBJ2-7, the full variable domain reads DAGVTQSPTHLIKTRGQQVTLRCSPKSGHDTVSWYQQALGQGPQFIFQYYEEEERQRGNFPDRFSGHQFPNYSSELNVNALLLGDSALYLCASSWGGLADYEQYFGPGTRLTVT.

The rearrangement links TRBV30 to TRBJ2-5, with 10 positions matching TRBD2. The length of the CDR3 is 14 residues. Germline V gene sequence: CDR1 GTSNPN, CDR2 SVGIG (reference sequence). V trimming: 3 bases; J trimming: 7 bases; junction bases outside the gene matches: 8. As DNA, the CDR3 is TGTGCCTGGAGATCTAGCGGGAGTGGGTGGACCCAGTACTTC. Protein product: CAWRSSGSGWTQYF.

This clone was seen once. The chain couples TRBV2 to TRBJ1-2; the D gene is possibly TRBD1 (6 bases). From germline, CDR1 is SNHLY and CDR2 FYNNEI. The CDR3 sequence is 13 residues long. V gave up 7 bases and J gave up 7 bases, with 16 bases separating them. The CDR3 bases are TGTGCCAGCACCGAACAGGGCTTAGCTGGCTACACCTTC. Amino acids: CASTEQGLAGYTF.

This clone was seen once. The rearrangement links TRBV6-5 to TRBJ2-1; 11 bases are a match to TRBD2. This CDR3 is 15 amino acids long. Per germline, CDR1 MNHEY and CDR2 SVGAGI. The trim removed 6 bases at V and 3 bases at J, leaving 4 bases unmatched. The chain's CDR3 is CASSQGLAVYNEQFF. The CDR3 coding sequence is TGTGCCAGCAGCCAGGGACTAGCGGTCTACAATGAGCAGTTCTTC.

The chain is built from TRBV4-1 and TRBJ2-6, with D possibly matching TRBD1 (6 bases). The CDR3 sequence is 16 residues long. Trimming took off 0 bases at V and 2 bases at J, with 8 bases between the two ends. Germline-derived CDR1 and CDR2 are MGHRA and YSYEKL. CDR3 region: CASSQEWGPGANVLTF. The CDR3 coding sequence is TGCGCCAGCAGCCAAGAATGGGGGCCTGGGGCCAACGTCCTGACTTTC.

CDR3 region: CASSQGFYGYTF. CDR3 DNA: TGTGCCAGCAGTCAGGGATTCTATGGCTACACCTTC. The chain links TRBV28 to TRBJ1-2; perhaps TRBD1 as D (5 bases). Germline CDR1 reads MDHEN; CDR2 reads SYDVKM. Deletions cut 5 bases from V and 4 bases from J, with 8 bases between. The CDR3 consists of 12 residues.

V gene TRBV6-5 combines with J gene TRBJ2-5; D is unresolved. V lost 6 bases, J lost 1 base, and 12 bases lay in between. Germline lookup yields CDR1 MNHEY and CDR2 SVGAGI. CDR3 size: 14 residues. CDR3 amino acids: CASRSRPAQETQYF. The CDR3 DNA reads TGTGCCAGCAGATCCCGCCCGGCCCAAGAGACCCAGTACTTC.

The chain carries TRBV6-5 and TRBJ1-2; 9 bases agree with TRBD1. Germline trimming cut 0 bases from V and 5 bases from J; bases unmatched to any gene: 7. The germline V gene has CDR1 MNHEY and CDR2 SVGAGI. The CDR3 contains 16 residues. CDR3 amino acids: CASSYSVYGTGYGYTF. The DNA of the CDR3 is TGTGCCAGCAGTTACTCGGTGTATGGGACAGGGTATGGCTACACCTTC.

This sequence joins TRBV2 and TRBJ2-2, with unresolved D. In germline, CDR1 is SNHLY, CDR2 FYNNEI. This CDR3 spans 15 amino acids. Trimming cost V 5 bases and J 4 bases, with 14 bases left between them. The CDR3 here is CASSINKRGTGELFF. The CDR3 DNA is TGTGCCAGCAGTATAAACAAACGAGGCACCGGGGAGCTGTTTTTT.

The chain uses TRBV1 and TRBJ2-3; the table names TRBD2, a call not compared with the DNA. TRBV1 is designated a pseudogene. The CDR3 totals 19 residues. CDR3 region: CTSSQVIAGAPTSTDTQYF. CDR3 coding DNA: TGCACCAGCAGCCAAGTCATAGCGGGGGCACCTACTAGCACAGATACGCAGTATTTT.

CDR3 in amino acids: CASQQQGVAYEQYF. The CDR3 coding sequence is TGTGCCAGCCAGCAACAGGGGGTTGCCTACGAGCAGTACTTC. The chain is built from TRBV5-4 and TRBJ2-7, with TRBD1 matching over 8 bases. V was pared by 7 bases and J by 2 bases, with 8 bases of the junction left unmatched. CDR3 length: 14 amino acids. CDR1 is SGHNT, CDR2 YYREEE, per germline (reference sequence).

The chain employs TRBV28 and TRBJ1-2, with D possibly TRBD1 on 5 matching bases. The V end was cut by 8 bases, the J end by 4 bases, with 17 bases between. In germline, CDR1 is MDHEN, CDR2 SYDVKM. The CDR3 has 14 amino acids. CDR3 in amino acids: CASGVGGNSYGYTF. DNA for the CDR3: TGTGCCAGCGGGGTGGGGGGAAATAGCTATGGCTACACCTTC.

The DNA of the CDR3 is TGCGCCAGCAGCTCCGACAGGGCCTCTGGAAACACCATATATTTT. Amino acid sequence: CASSSDRASGNTIYF. V usage is TRBV5-1 and J usage is TRBJ1-3; 7 bases are shared with TRBD1. V was pared by 3 bases and J by 0 bases, with 3 bases of the junction left unmatched. Germline CDR1 is SGHRS and CDR2 is YFSETQ. This CDR3 contains 15 residues.

This clone has more than one count but fewer than ten. The chain employs TRBV6-5 and TRBJ2-7; D gene uncertain. The germline V gene has CDR1 MNHEY and CDR2 SVGAGI. With 2 bases removed from V and 1 base from J, the gap between germline ends came to 9 bases. The CDR3 length is 14 residues. The chain's CDR3 is CASSYDWQSYEQYF. CDR3 bases: TGTGCCAGCAGTTACGACTGGCAGTCCTACGAGCAGTACTTC.

The rearrangement uses TRBV7-2 and TRBJ1-2; TRBD1 might be the D (6 bases). This CDR3 region has 14 residues. The germline V gene has CDR1 SGHTA and CDR2 FQGNSA. Between the trimmed V and J ends, which lost 3 bases and 8 bases, there was a span of 16 bases. CDR3 in amino acids: CASSLNRVAGGYTF. CDR3 in DNA: TGTGCCAGCAGCTTGAACAGGGTAGCGGGGGGCTACACCTTC.

The gene calls are TRBV11-2 and TRBJ1-1; no clear D gene. The germline V gene encodes CDR1 SGHAT and CDR2 FQNNGV. V lost 5 bases and J 2 bases, leaving 18 bases between the germline ends. CDR3 length: 16 residues. CDR3 sequence: CASSRTGKKGNTEAFF. CDR3 nucleotides: TGTGCCAGCAGCCGGACCGGTAAAAAGGGCAACACTGAAGCTTTCTTT.

The chain couples TRBV9 to TRBJ1-2, with 11 bases lining up with TRBD1. There are 16 residues in the CDR3. Germline CDR1 is SGDLS and CDR2 is YYNGEE. V shed 0 bases and J 7 bases; nucleotides not matched to a gene: 8. CDR3 region: CASSVEGQGVYGGYTF. DNA of the CDR3: TGTGCCAGCAGCGTAGAGGGACAGGGGGTTTATGGTGGCTACACCTTC.

This clone showed up just once. The gene calls are TRBV21-1 and TRBJ2-7; TRBD1, the D gene given by the table, was not confirmed from the DNA. TRBV21-1 represents a pseudogene. There are 16 residues in the CDR3. CDR3 residues: CASSKEGQGYSYEQYF. The DNA of the CDR3 is TGTGCCAGCAGCAAAGAAGGACAGGGATACTCCTACGAGCAGTACTTC.

The J gene is TRBJ2-7, the V gene TRBV29-1; D might be TRBD1 (6 bases). V gave up 6 bases and J gave up 3 bases, with 15 bases separating them. This CDR3 is built from 13 residues. Germline loops: CDR1 SQVTM, CDR2 ANQGSEA. The CDR3, as DNA: TGCAGCGTCAACCGGGACACGCACTACGAGCAGTACTTC. Amino acids: CSVNRDTHYEQYF.

The V and J genes are TRBV10-3 and TRBJ2-2, with TRBD2 matching over 11 bases. CDR3 length equals 15 residues. V was pared by 5 bases and J by 4 bases, with 3 bases of the junction left unmatched. The germline V gene encodes CDR1 ENHRY and CDR2 SYGVKD. The CDR3 here is CAISLGLAVTGELFF. The DNA for the CDR3 is TGTGCCATCAGTTTGGGACTAGCGGTCACCGGGGAGCTGTTTTTT.

This chain uses TRBV11-2 with TRBJ1-3, with 7 bases lining up with TRBD1. The CDR3 is 15 residues long. Germline V lookup: CDR1 SGHAT, CDR2 FQNNGV. V dropped 5 bases and J dropped 0; count of bases not matched to a gene: 4. CDR3 bases: TGTGCCAGCAGCGCGGACAGGCTCTCTGGAAACACCATATATTTT. Protein product: CASSADRLSGNTIYF.

V gene TRBV28 combines with J gene TRBJ1-4; D is undetermined. Trimming removed 6 bases from V and 3 bases from J, with 5 bases in between. The germline V gene has CDR1 MDHEN and CDR2 SYDVKM. The CDR3 covers 12 residues. For the CDR3, the DNA is TGTGCCAGCAGCCGGTCTAATGAAAAACTGTTTTTT. Its translation: CASSRSNEKLFF.

The chain joins TRBV2 to TRBJ1-4, with D tentatively TRBD1 (5 bases). CDR3 size: 12 residues. Germline CDR1 reads SNHLY; CDR2 reads FYNNEI. Trimming left V 5 bases short and J 8 bases short, with 9 bases between. CDR3 amino acids: CASSTGREKLFF. The CDR3 region has the DNA TGTGCCAGCAGTACAGGCAGGGAAAAACTGTTTTTT.